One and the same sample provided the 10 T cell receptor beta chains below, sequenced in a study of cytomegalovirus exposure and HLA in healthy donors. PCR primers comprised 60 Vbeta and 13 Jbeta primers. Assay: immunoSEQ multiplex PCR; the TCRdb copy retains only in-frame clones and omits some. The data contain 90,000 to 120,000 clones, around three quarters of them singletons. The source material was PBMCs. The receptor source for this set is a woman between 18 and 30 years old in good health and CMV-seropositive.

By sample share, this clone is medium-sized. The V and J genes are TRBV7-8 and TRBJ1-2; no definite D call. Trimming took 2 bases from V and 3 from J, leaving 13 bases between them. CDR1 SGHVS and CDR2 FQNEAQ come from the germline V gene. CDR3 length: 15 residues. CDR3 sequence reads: CASSLTANLYYGYTF. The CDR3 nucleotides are TGTGCCAGCAGCTTAACCGCTAATCTATACTATGGCTACACCTTC. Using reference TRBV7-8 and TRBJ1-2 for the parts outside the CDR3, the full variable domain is GAGVSQSPRYKVAKRGQDVALRCDPISGHVSLFWYQQALGQGPEFLTYFQNEAQLDKSGLPSDRFFAERPEGSVSTLKIQRTQQEDSAVYLCASSLTANLYYGYTFGSGTRLTVV.

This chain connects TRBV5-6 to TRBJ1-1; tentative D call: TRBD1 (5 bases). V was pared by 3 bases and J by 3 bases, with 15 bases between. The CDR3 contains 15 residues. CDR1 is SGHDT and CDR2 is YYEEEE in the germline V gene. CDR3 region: CASSSSRVGYTEAFF. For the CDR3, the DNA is TGTGCCAGCAGCTCGTCCAGGGTAGGGTACACTGAAGCTTTCTTT.

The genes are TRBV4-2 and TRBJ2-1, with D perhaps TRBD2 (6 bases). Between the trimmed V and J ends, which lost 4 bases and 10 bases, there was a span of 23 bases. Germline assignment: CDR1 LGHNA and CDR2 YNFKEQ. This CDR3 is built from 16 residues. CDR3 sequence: CASSRQGLTAGIEQFF. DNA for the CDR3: TGTGCCAGCAGCCGCCAAGGGCTAACGGCGGGAATAGAGCAGTTCTTC.

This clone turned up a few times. The chain's CDR3 is CASSTRTNTGELFF. Written as DNA, the CDR3 is TGTGCCAGCAGTACCAGGACAAACACCGGGGAGCTGTTTTTT. The V call is TRBV6-4, the J call TRBJ2-2; D is possibly TRBD1 (5 bases). The V and J ends lost 5 bases and 2 bases respectively, with 9 bases between them. Germline V gives CDR1 MRHNA, CDR2 SNTAGT. The CDR3 has 14 amino acids.

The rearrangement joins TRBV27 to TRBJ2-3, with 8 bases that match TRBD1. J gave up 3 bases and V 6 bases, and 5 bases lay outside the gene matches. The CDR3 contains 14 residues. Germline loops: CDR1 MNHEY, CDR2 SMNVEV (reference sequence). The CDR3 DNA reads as TGTGCCAGCAGCCTTAGACAGGGGACAGATACGCAGTATTTT. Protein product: CASSLRQGTDTQYF.

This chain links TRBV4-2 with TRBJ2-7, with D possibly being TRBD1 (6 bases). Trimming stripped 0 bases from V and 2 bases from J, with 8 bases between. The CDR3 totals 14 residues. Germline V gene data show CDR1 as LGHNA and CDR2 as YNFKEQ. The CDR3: CASSQDQGTYEQYF. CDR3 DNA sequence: TGTGCCAGCAGCCAAGATCAGGGGACCTACGAGCAGTACTTC.

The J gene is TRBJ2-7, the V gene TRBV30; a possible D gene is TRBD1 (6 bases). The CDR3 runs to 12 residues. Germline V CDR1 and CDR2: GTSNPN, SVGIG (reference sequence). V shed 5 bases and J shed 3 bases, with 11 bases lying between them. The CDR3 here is CAWATQGYEQYF. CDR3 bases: TGTGCCTGGGCGACACAGGGCTACGAGCAGTACTTC. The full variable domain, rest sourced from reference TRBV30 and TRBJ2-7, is SQTIHQWPATLVQPVGSPLSLECTVEGTSNPNLYWYRQAAGRGLQLLFYSVGIGQISSEVPQNLSASRPQDRQFILSSKKLLLSDSGFYLCAWATQGYEQYFGPGTRLTVT.

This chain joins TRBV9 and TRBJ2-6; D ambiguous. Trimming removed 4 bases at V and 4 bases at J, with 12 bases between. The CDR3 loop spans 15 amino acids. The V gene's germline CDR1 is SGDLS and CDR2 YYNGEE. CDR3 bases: TGTGCCAGCAGCCCTCGCTTAGTCGGGGCCAACGTCCTGACTTTC. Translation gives CASSPRLVGANVLTF.

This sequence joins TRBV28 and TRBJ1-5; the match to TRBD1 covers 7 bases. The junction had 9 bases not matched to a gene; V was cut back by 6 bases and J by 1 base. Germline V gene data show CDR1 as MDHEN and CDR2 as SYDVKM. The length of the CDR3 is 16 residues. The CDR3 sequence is CASRGRQGWSNQPQHF. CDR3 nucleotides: TGTGCCAGCAGGGGAAGACAGGGTTGGAGCAATCAGCCCCAGCATTTT.

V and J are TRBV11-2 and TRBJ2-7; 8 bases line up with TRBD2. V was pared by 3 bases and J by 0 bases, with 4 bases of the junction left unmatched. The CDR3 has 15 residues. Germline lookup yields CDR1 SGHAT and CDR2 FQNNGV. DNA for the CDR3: TGTGCCAGCAGCTTTAGCGGGGCCAGCTCCTACGAGCAGTACTTC. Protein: CASSFSGASSYEQYF.